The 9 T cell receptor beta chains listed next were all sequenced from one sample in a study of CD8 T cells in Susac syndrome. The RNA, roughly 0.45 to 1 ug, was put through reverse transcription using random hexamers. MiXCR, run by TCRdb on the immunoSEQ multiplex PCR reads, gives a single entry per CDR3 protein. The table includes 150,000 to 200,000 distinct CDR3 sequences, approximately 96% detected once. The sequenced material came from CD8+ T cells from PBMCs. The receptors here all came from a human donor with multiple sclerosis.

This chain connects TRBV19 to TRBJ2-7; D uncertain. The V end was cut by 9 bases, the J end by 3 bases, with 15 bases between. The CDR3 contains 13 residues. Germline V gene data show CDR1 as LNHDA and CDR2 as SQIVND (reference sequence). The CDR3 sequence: CASAWASGYEQYF. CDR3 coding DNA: TGTGCCAGCGCCTGGGCGTCGGGCTACGAGCAGTACTTC.

CDR3 loop: CSVVPSGNEQYF. CDR3 DNA: TGCAGCGTTGTGCCTAGCGGGAATGAGCAGTACTTC. The V gene is TRBV29-1, the J gene TRBJ2-7; TRBD2 matches 9 bases. The J segment lost 7 bases and the V segment lost 4 bases, leaving 5 bases of the junction unmatched. This CDR3 is 12 amino acids long. Germline assignment: CDR1 SQVTM and CDR2 ANQGSEA.

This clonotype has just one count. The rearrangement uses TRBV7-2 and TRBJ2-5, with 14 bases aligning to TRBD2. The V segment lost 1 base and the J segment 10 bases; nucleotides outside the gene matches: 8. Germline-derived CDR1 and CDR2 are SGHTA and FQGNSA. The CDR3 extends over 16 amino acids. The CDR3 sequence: CASSLDGTSGRLGQYF. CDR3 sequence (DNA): TGTGCCAGCAGCTTAGACGGGACTAGCGGGAGATTGGGCCAGTACTTC.

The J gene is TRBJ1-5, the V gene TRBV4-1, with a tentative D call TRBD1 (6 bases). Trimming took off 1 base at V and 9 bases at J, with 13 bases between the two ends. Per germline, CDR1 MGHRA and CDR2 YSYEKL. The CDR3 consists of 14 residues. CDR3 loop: CASSQGSRGGPQHF. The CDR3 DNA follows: TGCGCCAGCAGCCAAGGCTCCAGGGGAGGGCCCCAGCATTTT.

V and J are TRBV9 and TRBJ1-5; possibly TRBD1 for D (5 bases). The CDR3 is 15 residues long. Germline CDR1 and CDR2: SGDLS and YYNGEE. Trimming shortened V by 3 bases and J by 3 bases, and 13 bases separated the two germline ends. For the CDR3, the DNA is TGTGCCAGCAGCGCGACCGACAGCCACAATCAGCCCCAGCATTTT. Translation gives CASSATDSHNQPQHF.

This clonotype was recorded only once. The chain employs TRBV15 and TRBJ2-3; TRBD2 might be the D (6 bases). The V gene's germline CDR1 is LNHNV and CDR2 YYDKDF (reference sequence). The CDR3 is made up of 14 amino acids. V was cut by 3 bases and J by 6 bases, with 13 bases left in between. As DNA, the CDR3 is TGTGCCACCAGCAGCATCCGGGGGACGGATACGCAGTATTTT. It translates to CATSSIRGTDTQYF.

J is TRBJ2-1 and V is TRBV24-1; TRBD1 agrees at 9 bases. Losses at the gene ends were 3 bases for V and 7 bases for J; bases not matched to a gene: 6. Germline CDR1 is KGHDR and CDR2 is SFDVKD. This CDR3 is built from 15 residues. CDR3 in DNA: TGTGCCACCAGTGATCATCGGACAGGGGAGAATGAGCAGTTCTTC. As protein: CATSDHRTGENEQFF.

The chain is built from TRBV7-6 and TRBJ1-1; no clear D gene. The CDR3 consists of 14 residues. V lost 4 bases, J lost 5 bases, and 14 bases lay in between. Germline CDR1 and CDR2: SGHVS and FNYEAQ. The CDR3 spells CASSSDPGETEAFF. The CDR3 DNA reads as TGTGCCAGCAGCTCGGACCCCGGCGAAACTGAAGCTTTCTTT.

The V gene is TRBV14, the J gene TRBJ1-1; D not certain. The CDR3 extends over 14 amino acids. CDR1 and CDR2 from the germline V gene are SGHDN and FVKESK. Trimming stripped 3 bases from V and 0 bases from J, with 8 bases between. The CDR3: CASSQREMNTEAFF. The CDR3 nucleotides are TGTGCCAGCAGCCAGAGGGAGATGAACACTGAAGCTTTCTTT. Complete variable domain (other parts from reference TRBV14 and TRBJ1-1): EAGVTQFPSHSVIEKGQTVTLRCDPISGHDNLYWYRRVMGKEIKFLLHFVKESKQDESGMPNNRFLAERTGGTYSTLKVQPAELEDSGVYFCASSQREMNTEAFFGQGTRLTVV.